The 22 T cell receptor beta chains reported below all come from one sample, sequenced in a study of graft-versus-host responses after intestinal transplantation (dated by TCRdb to the early 2020s). Their antigen targets remain unknown. The library was prepared using the immunoSEQ multiplex PCR assay. TCRdb took over this immuneACCESS table, retaining in-frame rearrangements with V and J assigned. Such tables are incomplete; in checked studies, under half of the missing clones stem from an unresolved V gene, and the remainder is unexplained. Recorded for this sample are some 150,000 clones; around 90% of them occurred a single time. The ten most abundant clones make up 0.19% of the sample. Read against the paper, the sample's time point label means: cells obtained before transplantation from donor or recipient. Sequencing used unstimulated CD4+ T cells sorted from spleen or lymph node cells, obtained before intestinal transplant. These receptors came from a human donor who received an intestinal transplant.

V is TRBV6-4 and J is TRBJ2-7; D gene unclear. V lost 5 bases, J lost 2 bases, and 13 bases lay in between. Germline CDR1 reads MRHNA; CDR2 reads SNTAGT. The CDR3 covers 14 residues. CDR3 nucleotide sequence: TGTGCCAGCAGTCCTTTCCCACACGCCTACGAGCAGTACTTC. Translated: CASSPFPHAYEQYF.

CDR3 amino acids: CASSLVDRGPGELFF. CDR3 nucleotides: TGTGCCAGCAGCCTCGTCGACAGGGGGCCCGGGGAGCTGTTTTTT. The rearrangement joins TRBV5-6 to TRBJ2-2; 10 bases agree with TRBD1. This CDR3 region has 15 residues. The germline CDR1 and CDR2 sequences are SGHDT and YYEEEE. The junction had 6 bases not matched to a gene; V was cut back by 4 bases and J by 6 bases. The whole variable domain, filled in from reference TRBV5-6 and TRBJ2-2, reads DAGVTQSPTHLIKTRGQQVTLRCSPKSGHDTVSWYQQALGQGPQFIFQYYEEEERQRGNFPDRFSGHQFPNYSSELNVNALLLGDSALYLCASSLVDRGPGELFFGEGSRLTVL.

The J gene is TRBJ1-4, the V gene TRBV5-1; D possibly corresponds to TRBD1 (6 bases). Per the germline V gene, CDR1 is SGHRS and CDR2 is YFSETQ. The V gene lost 2 bases and the J gene lost 1 base, with 18 bases spanning the gap. The CDR3 length is 18 residues. The CDR3 spells CASSFGGRGGLTNEKLFF. Here the CDR3 DNA reads TGCGCCAGCAGCTTCGGAGGCAGGGGAGGCTTAACTAATGAAAAACTGTTTTTT.

The chain combines TRBV19 with TRBJ2-1, with D perhaps being TRBD1 or TRBD2 (6 bases each). The CDR3 totals 15 residues. V was pared by 8 bases and J by 7 bases, with 21 bases between. The V gene's germline CDR1 is LNHDA and CDR2 SQIVND (reference sequence). CDR3 protein: CASQGGWGAWNEQFF. In DNA form, the CDR3 reads TGTGCCAGTCAGGGAGGATGGGGGGCGTGGAATGAGCAGTTCTTC.

The rearrangement joins TRBV28 to TRBJ1-5; D may be TRBD1 (5 bases). Germline lookup yields CDR1 MDHEN and CDR2 SYDVKM. Trimming left V 4 bases short and J 2 bases short, with 15 bases between. The CDR3 runs 16 residues. CDR3 residues: CASSSVGLGGNQPQHF. For the CDR3, the DNA is TGTGCCAGCAGTTCGGTTGGCTTGGGGGGCAATCAGCCCCAGCATTTT.

CDR3 nucleotides: TGTGCCAGCGGCCGACAGGGTATCACTGAAGCTTTCTTT. This translates into CASGRQGITEAFF. This chain links TRBV14 with TRBJ1-1; 7 bases line up with TRBD1. The CDR3 runs 13 residues. Germline CDR1 is SGHDN and CDR2 is FVKESK. With 8 bases clipped from V and 4 bases from J, the junction kept 7 bases outside the gene matches.

The chain combines TRBV7-2 with TRBJ2-7, with D perhaps matching TRBD1 (5 bases). The CDR3 extends over 15 amino acids. Germline CDR1 SGHTA, CDR2 FQGNSA. With 1 base removed from V and 1 base from J, the gap between germline ends came to 11 bases. The CDR3 sequence is CASSLVQVGSYEQYF. The DNA of the CDR3 is TGTGCCAGCAGCTTAGTACAGGTGGGATCCTACGAGCAGTACTTC.

The chain uses TRBV30 and TRBJ2-3; D is undetermined. This CDR3 is built from 10 residues. Germline V gives CDR1 GTSNPN, CDR2 SVGIG (reference sequence). V gave up 7 bases and J gave up 6 bases, with 8 bases separating them. The CDR3 region is CASSGDTQYF. CDR3 nucleotide sequence: TGTGCCTCAAGTGGGGATACGCAGTATTTT.

V usage is TRBV5-8 and J usage is TRBJ2-5; D might be TRBD1 (6 bases). Trimming took 2 bases from V and 7 from J, leaving 9 bases between them. The CDR3 is made up of 12 amino acids. Germline V gene sequence: CDR1 SGHTS, CDR2 YDEGEE. CDR3 protein: CASSFSGVTQYF. CDR3 sequence (DNA): TGTGCCAGCAGCTTTTCAGGGGTGACCCAGTACTTC.

In its sample, this clone was seen once. This sequence joins TRBV28 and TRBJ2-5; D is possibly TRBD1 or TRBD2 (5 bases each). The V gene lost 5 bases and the J gene lost 1 base, with 8 bases spanning the gap. The CDR3 loop spans 13 amino acids. Germline values: CDR1 MDHEN, CDR2 SYDVKM. The CDR3 nucleotides are TGTGCCAGCAGTCGGGGCTTCCAAGAGACCCAGTACTTC. Protein sequence: CASSRGFQETQYF.

The chain couples TRBV29-1 to TRBJ2-4; 8 positions agree with TRBD2. The CDR3 sequence is 14 residues long. Trimming removed 0 bases from V and 7 bases from J; junction bases left unmatched: 5. From germline, CDR1 is SQVTM and CDR2 ANQGSEA. The CDR3 DNA follows: TGCAGCGTTGAAGAAGGCGGGGGGCCTAACATTCAGTACTTC. Protein: CSVEEGGGPNIQYF. Full variable domain (remainder filled in from reference TRBV29-1 and TRBJ2-4): SAVISQKPSRDICQRGTSLTIQCQVDSQVTMMFWYRQQPGQSLTLIATANQGSEATYESGFVIDKFPISRPNLTFSTLTVSNMSPEDSSIYLCSVEEGGGPNIQYFGAGTRLSVL.

The chain combines TRBV7-2 with TRBJ2-3; 12 bases map to TRBD2. V gave up 4 bases and J gave up 3 bases; unmatched junction bases: 5. Germline CDR1 and CDR2: SGHTA and FQGNSA. The CDR3 spans 16 residues. CDR3 sequence (DNA): TGTGCCAGCAGCTCGCGGACTAGCGGGAAGACAGATACGCAGTATTTT. The encoded protein is CASSSRTSGKTDTQYF.

The chain is built from TRBV5-6 and TRBJ2-3; possible D gene TRBD2, 6 bases. There are 16 residues in the CDR3. The V end was cut by 3 bases, the J end by 0 bases, with 14 bases between. The germline gives CDR1 SGHDT, CDR2 YYEEEE. CDR3 protein: CASSWKWGTSTDTQYF. In nucleotides, the CDR3 is TGTGCCAGCAGCTGGAAATGGGGGACTAGCACAGATACGCAGTATTTT.

The CDR3 here is CASSLDSYNEQFF. CDR3 nucleotide sequence: TGCGCCAGCAGCTTGGACTCCTACAATGAGCAGTTCTTC. The chain joins TRBV5-1 to TRBJ2-1; D is ambiguous. Germline values: CDR1 SGHRS, CDR2 YFSETQ. With 0 bases removed from V and 0 bases from J, the gap between germline ends came to 1 base. The CDR3 is 13 amino acids.

The chain couples TRBV15 to TRBJ1-5; the D is unclear. With 0 bases removed from V and 3 bases from J, the gap between germline ends came to 6 bases. This CDR3 region has 14 residues. Germline CDR1 LNHNV, CDR2 YYDKDF (reference sequence). CDR3 region: CATSRDSVNQPQHF. The CDR3 DNA follows: TGTGCCACCAGCAGAGATTCAGTCAATCAGCCCCAGCATTTT.

The rearrangement joins TRBV7-2 to TRBJ1-5, with 8 bases lining up with TRBD1. The CDR3 spans 14 residues. CDR1 is SGHTA and CDR2 is FQGNSA in the germline V gene. After removal of 5 bases from V and 7 bases from J, the junction contained 7 bases not matched to a gene. The CDR3 sequence: CASSGRTGNQPQHF. CDR3 in DNA: TGTGCCAGCAGCGGCAGGACAGGGAACCAGCCCCAGCATTTT.

The V gene is TRBV28, the J gene TRBJ1-1; D uncertain. CDR1 and CDR2 (germline): MDHEN, SYDVKM. The length of the CDR3 is 12 residues. V was pared by 2 bases and J by 3 bases, with 4 bases between. The CDR3, as DNA: TGTGCCAGCAGTTTACGGGACACTGAAGCTTTCTTT. Translating it yields CASSLRDTEAFF.

This clone was detected once. The J gene is TRBJ1-5, the V gene TRBV7-2; no clear D. In germline, CDR1 is SGHTA, CDR2 FQGNSA. This CDR3 is 12 amino acids long. Trimming cost V 1 base and J 6 bases, with 4 bases left between them. As DNA, the CDR3 is TGTGCCAGCAGCTTAGAAGGTCAGCCCCAGCATTTT. This encodes CASSLEGQPQHF.

This chain joins TRBV27 and TRBJ2-1; D is unresolved. The CDR3 runs to 15 residues. CDR1 is MNHEY and CDR2 is SMNVEV in the germline V gene (reference sequence). The V gene lost 4 bases and the J gene lost 0 bases, with 10 bases spanning the gap. DNA for the CDR3: TGTGCCAGCAGTTCTCTCCCACCCTCCTACAATGAGCAGTTCTTC. Its translation: CASSSLPPSYNEQFF.

The genes are TRBV6-5 and TRBJ2-5; TRBD1 matches 8 bases. The CDR3 length is 14 residues. The germline gives CDR1 MNHEY, CDR2 SVGAGI. J gave up 3 bases and V 2 bases, and 2 bases lay outside the gene matches. CDR3 DNA sequence: TGTGCCAGCAGTTACCGGGACAGGAAAGAGACCCAGTACTTC. Protein: CASSYRDRKETQYF.

The CDR3 nucleotides are TGTGCCAGCAGTTTACCCGCCATTGGGTATGAGCAGTTCTTC. Translated: CASSLPAIGYEQFF. The genes are TRBV28 and TRBJ2-1, with D hard to call. The V gene lost 2 bases and the J gene lost 8 bases, with 13 bases spanning the gap. Germline V gives CDR1 MDHEN, CDR2 SYDVKM. CDR3 length equals 14 residues.

This clone was observed a single time. The chain is built from TRBV7-9 and TRBJ2-5; 10 bases map to TRBD2. The J call is uncertain, as TRBJ2-7 better fits the DNA end. The length of the CDR3 is 15 residues. The germline V gene has CDR1 SEHNR and CDR2 FQNEAQ (reference sequence). CDR3 residues: CASSFRLAGSYEQYF. In DNA, the CDR3 is TGTGCCAGCAGCTTTAGACTAGCGGGCTCCTACGAGCAGTACTTC.